The rows below give T cell receptor beta chains drawn from one sample of a study of Ad26.COV2.S vaccination and SARS-CoV-2 variants. Some clones are missing from TCRdb's copy, which holds only in-frame ones; the method was immunoSEQ multiplex PCR. The data hold around 300,000 clones, with roughly 88% observed a single time. This sample comprised peripheral blood, obtained in a trial of Ad26.COV2.S vaccine versus placebo. Receptors originate from a person between 18 and 65 years old who received the Ad26.COV2.S COVID-19 vaccine or a placebo. Each CDR3 is given with its conserved first and last residue. D genes are given only for firm matches. Clone size, where shown, is once, few, many, or a class for clones that have expanded.

v_call	j_call	d_call	clone_size	cdr3_nt	cdr3_aa
TRBV4-3	TRBJ1-1	-	-	TGCGCCAGCAGCCAAGGCCTCATCAGGGGAACTGAAGCTTTCTTT	CASSQGLIRGTEAFF
TRBV7-2	TRBJ2-1	TRBD2	-	TGTGCCAGCAGCTCCCTGCGGGAGGAAAACTACAATGAGCAGTTCTTC	CASSSLREENYNEQFF
TRBV19	TRBJ1-5	-	-	TGTGCCAGTAATGAGTTTAATAGCAATCAGCCCCAGCATTTT	CASNEFNSNQPQHF
TRBV19	TRBJ1-5	-	-	TGTGCCAGTAGTATCGGAACAGATAGCAATCAGCCCCAGCATTTT	CASSIGTDSNQPQHF
TRBV11-2	TRBJ1-1	-	-	TGTGCCAGCAGCTTTGGAAGGGGCACTGAAGCTTTCTTT	CASSFGRGTEAFF
TRBV29-1	TRBJ2-5	TRBD2	-	TGCAGCGTTGAAACTAGCGGCTACCAAGAGACCCAGTACTTC	CSVETSGYQETQYF
TRBV27	TRBJ1-1	-	-	TGTGCCAGCAGTTTAAAAAGGCAGATGAACACTGAAGCTTTCTTT	CASSLKRQMNTEAFF
TRBV15	TRBJ2-7	-	-	TGTGCCACCAGCAGAGTCCCCTCCTACGAGCAGTACTTC	CATSRVPSYEQYF
TRBV9	TRBJ1-1	TRBD1	once	TGTGCCAGCAGCGCATTGACAGGGCGCGCTGAAGCTTTCTTT	CASSALTGRAEAFF
TRBV5-1	TRBJ1-3	-	-	TGCGCCAGCAGCCTACAGGGAACCCCCCCTGGAAACACCATATATTTT	CASSLQGTPPGNTIYF
TRBV6-2/TRBV6-3	TRBJ2-5	TRBD2	-	TGTGCCAGCAGTTTGTCTAGCGGGCGAGCGGAGACCCAGTACTTC	CASSLSSGRAETQYF
TRBV3-1/TRBV3-2	TRBJ1-2	-	few	TGTGCCAGCAGCCCAGGGAATTGGTACGGCAACTATGGCTACACCTTC	CASSPGNWYGNYGYTF
TRBV15	TRBJ2-1	TRBD1	-	TGTGCCACCAGCAGAGATGTCTGGGGACAGGGGGCCTACAATGAGCAGTTCTTC	CATSRDVWGQGAYNEQFF
TRBV12-3/TRBV12-4	TRBJ1-5	-	-	TGTGCCAGCAGTTTAGGCGGTCAGCCCCAGCATTTT	CASSLGGQPQHF
TRBV11-3	TRBJ2-6	-	-	TGTGCCAGCAGCCTCCGGGACGTCGCTGACTCTGGGGCCAACGTCCTGACTTTC	CASSLRDVADSGANVLTF
TRBV27	TRBJ2-6	-	-	TGTGCCAGCAGTTTACTCCCGGATGGGGCCAACGTCCTGACTTTC	CASSLLPDGANVLTF
TRBV7-2	TRBJ2-5	TRBD2	-	TGTGCCAGCAGCTTAGTAGGGACTAGCGGGGGAGGGACCCAGTACTTC	CASSLVGTSGGGTQYF
TRBV23-1	TRBJ1-2	TRBD1	-	TGCGCCAGCAGTCTCCGGGACAGGCCCCTCGTGCGAGGCTACACCTTC	CASSLRDRPLVRGYTF
TRBV18	TRBJ1-2	TRBD1	-	TGTGCCAGCTCACCAACGACAGGGCAAGGCTACACCTTC	CASSPTTGQGYTF
TRBV11-2	TRBJ2-1	TRBD1	-	TGTGCCAGCAGCTTAGGGACAGGGGTCGGCGAGCAGTTCTTC	CASSLGTGVGEQFF
TRBV12-3/TRBV12-4	TRBJ1-2	-	-	TGTGCCAGCAGCCTCCAAGTGGCGGGCTACACCTTC	CASSLQVAGYTF
TRBV7-9	TRBJ2-1	TRBD2	-	TGTGCCAGCAGCTCCGTAGCGGGAGAGTCCTACAATGAGCAGTTCTTC	CASSSVAGESYNEQFF
TRBV9	TRBJ1-2	-	-	TGTGCCAGCAGCGTAGGACAGTTATATGGCTACACCTTC	CASSVGQLYGYTF
TRBV6-5	TRBJ1-3	-	-	TGTGCCAGCAGAATAGCAGGGTCCGGAAACACCATATATTTT	CASRIAGSGNTIYF
TRBV27	TRBJ2-1	-	-	TGTGCCAGCAGTCCGACCCAGATAATCGGGCATGAGCAGTTCTTC	CASSPTQIIGHEQFF
TRBV27	TRBJ1-5	-	-	TGTGCCAGCAGTTTTAAATTCCAGGGGACCCAGCATTTT	CASSFKFQGTQHF
TRBV19	TRBJ1-1	-	-	TGTGCCACCAAACCCCTCGTCCCAGAGAACACTGAAGCTTTCTTT	CATKPLVPENTEAFF
TRBV6-2/TRBV6-3	TRBJ1-2	TRBD1	-	TGTGCCAGCAGTTACCCGGGACAGGATGGCTACACCTTC	CASSYPGQDGYTF
TRBV5-1	TRBJ2-3	TRBD2	-	TGCGCCAGCAGCCCCGGGATTAGCGGGAGGACAGATACGCAGTATTTT	CASSPGISGRTDTQYF
TRBV27	TRBJ1-1	-	-	TGTGCCAGCAGTTTAAAATATAACACTGAAGCTTTCTTT	CASSLKYNTEAFF
TRBV9	TRBJ1-1	-	-	TGTGCCAGCAGCGTAGCTGTAGGGAACACTGAAGCTTTCTTT	CASSVAVGNTEAFF
TRBV4-3	TRBJ2-5	TRBD2	-	TGCGCCAGCAGCCAAGAGCGGGAGGTAAGGGGGGGAGAGACCCAGTACTTC	CASSQEREVRGGETQYF
TRBV27	TRBJ2-2	-	few	TGTGCCAGCAGTTTAATGGCGGGGACGACCGGGGAGCTGTTTTTT	CASSLMAGTTGELFF
TRBV7-8	TRBJ1-1	-	-	TGTGCCAGCAGCTCCAATGGGCTTGTGAACACTGAAGCTTTCTTT	CASSSNGLVNTEAFF
TRBV18	TRBJ1-1	-	-	TGTGCCAGCTCACCAATTCAGAACGGGAACACTGAAGCTTTCTTT	CASSPIQNGNTEAFF
TRBV5-8	TRBJ1-2	-	-	TGTGCCAGCAGCTTCTACAGGGCTAACTATGGCTACACCTTC	CASSFYRANYGYTF
TRBV28	TRBJ2-1	TRBD2	once	TGTGCCAGCAGTCCCGGGACTAGCGAGATTGATAATGAGCAGTTCTTC	CASSPGTSEIDNEQFF
TRBV19	TRBJ1-6	-	-	TGTGCCAGTAGTTCAGGGTCCTATTCACCCCTCCACTTT	CASSSGSYSPLHF
TRBV24-1	TRBJ2-3	-	-	TGTGCCACCAGTGGGTTCTCAGTCGGTGGGACAGATACGCAGTATTTT	CATSGFSVGGTDTQYF
TRBV27	TRBJ1-1	-	-	TGTGCCAGCAGTTTATTCGGGGGAAGTAAGGACACTGAAGCTTTCTTT	CASSLFGGSKDTEAFF
TRBV10-3	TRBJ2-2	-	-	TGTGCCATCAGTGAGTGGACCGGGAACACCGGGGAGCTGTTTTTT	CAISEWTGNTGELFF
TRBV5-4	TRBJ2-7	-	-	TGTGCCAGCAGCTTTACAGGAATTGCAGGGGAGCAGTACTTC	CASSFTGIAGEQYF
TRBV5-1	TRBJ2-7	TRBD1	-	TGCGCCAGCAGCTTGGTCGGGGACAGTCTTACCTACGAGCAGTACTTC	CASSLVGDSLTYEQYF
TRBV6-5	TRBJ2-7	-	-	TGTGCCAGCAGTTACTCTTACCACGGGACCTACGAGCAGTACTTC	CASSYSYHGTYEQYF
TRBV5-8	TRBJ1-5	-	-	TGTGCCAGCAGCTTGGGTAATAATCAGCCCCAGCATTTT	CASSLGNNQPQHF
TRBV3-1/TRBV3-2	TRBJ1-1	-	once	TGTGCCAGCAGCCAAGCAGGGATGGTCAACACTGAAGCTTTCTTT	CASSQAGMVNTEAFF
TRBV7-2	TRBJ1-6	-	-	TGTGCCAGCAGCTTAGGGGGGCCCCAAGTGACGACACCCCTCCACTTT	CASSLGGPQVTTPLHF
TRBV7-8	TRBJ2-7	TRBD1	-	TGTGCCAGCAGCTTAGGCCGGGACAGGGTCTACGAGCAGTACTTC	CASSLGRDRVYEQYF
TRBV28	TRBJ1-1	-	-	TGTGCCAGCAGGAGACGGGGAGGGATGAACACTGAAGCTTTCTTT	CASRRRGGMNTEAFF
TRBV7-2	TRBJ1-1	-	-	TGTGCCAGCAGCTTAACAGGCTGGTCGCGGACTGAAGCTTTCTTT	CASSLTGWSRTEAFF
TRBV6-6	TRBJ1-4	TRBD1	-	TGTGCCAGCAGTTACCCAGACAGGGTTGGGGATGAAAAACTGTTTTTT	CASSYPDRVGDEKLFF
TRBV28	TRBJ2-1	-	-	TGTGCCAGCAGTTTAAAGGGCCCCCTCGGGGCATACAATGAGCAGTTCTTC	CASSLKGPLGAYNEQFF
TRBV12-3/TRBV12-4	TRBJ1-1	-	-	TGTGCCAGCACCACAGGGAGGAGGGCTGAAGCTTTCTTT	CASTTGRRAEAFF